This TCR beta chain appears in the sequencing data of a study of blood T cell repertoires in COVID-19. TCRdb's table, derived via immunoSEQ multiplex PCR, lists solely in-frame clones and lacks some. The data contain around 340,000 clones, 88% of them singletons. Adults between roughly 18 and 95 years of age took part from more than 20 US areas. Categorization into cohorts depended on clinical history that participants reported. The sequenced material came from PBMCs or T cells enriched from blood (not recorded which). This clonotype was obtained from a woman in her 30s who had been exposed to COVID-19.

Here the CDR3 DNA reads TGTGCCAGCAGCGCGGTCGGTGGGGCCAACGTCCTGACTTTC. Protein product: CASSAVGGANVLTF. The rearrangement uses TRBV9 and TRBJ2-6; no clear D. Germline lookup yields CDR1 SGDLS and CDR2 YYNGEE. V was shortened by 3 bases and J by 3 bases, with 7 bases between the two germline ends. The CDR3 sequence is 14 residues long.